Shown below are 2 T cell receptor beta chains from a single sample sequenced in a study of shared clonotypes between healthy human individuals. The data were produced by immunoSEQ multiplex PCR, yet TCRdb's version contains in-frame clones alone and is incomplete. This sample yields about 360,000 clones, of which over 70% are seen a single time; 8.5% to 12% belongs to the top ten. Sample: memory CD4+ T cells sorted from blood. The subset: CD45RA-negative fraction. The source is a man between 25 and 39 years old in good health.

The genes are TRBV28 and TRBJ1-5; unclear D gene. This CDR3 comprises 10 residues. V lost 7 bases and J 4 bases, leaving 2 bases between the germline ends. Germline V gene sequence: CDR1 MDHEN, CDR2 SYDVKM. The CDR3 coding sequence is TGTGCCAGCAATAATCAGCCCCAGCATTTT. It yields the protein CASNNQPQHF.

The chain recombines TRBV11-2 with TRBJ2-7, with 8 bases that match TRBD2. Germline V gene lookup returns CDR1 SGHAT and CDR2 FQNNGV. CDR3 length equals 14 residues. J was trimmed by 3 bases and V by 1 base; bases with no gene match: 2. CDR3 nucleotides: TGTGCCAGCAGCTTAGTCACTAGCGGCTACGAGCAGTACTTC. Translation: CASSLVTSGYEQYF.